These 17 T cell receptor beta chains were sequenced from one sample in a study of T cell repertoires in cytomegalovirus infection. A single record per CDR3 protein comes from TCRdb applying MiXCR to the reads. Of 43,000 or so distinct CDR3 sequences listed, nearly 20% are singletons. These receptors' targets are unknown. The specimen comprised CD8+ T cells from cultured PBMCs, sampled from culture after CMV antigen stimulation. The receptors were sampled from a human donor in good health (CMV status not recorded). Some clones in this sample may be carry-over from other donors' samples.

This clonotype was seen a handful of times. The chain is built from TRBV2 and TRBJ2-2; D remains ambiguous. The length of the CDR3 is 13 residues. Germline assignment: CDR1 SNHLY and CDR2 FYNNEI. V dropped 8 bases and J dropped 7 bases, with 14 bases sitting between them. CDR3 DNA sequence: TGTGCCAGCCACCTTATTAGTAGCGGGGAGCTGTTTTTT. This codes for CASHLISSGELFF.

V usage is TRBV20-1 and J usage is TRBJ2-5, with D unresolved. CDR3 length: 14 amino acids. With 5 bases removed from V and 0 bases from J, the gap between germline ends came to 13 bases. The V gene's germline CDR1 is DFQATT and CDR2 SNEGSKA (reference sequence). In DNA form, the CDR3 reads TGCAGTGCTTTCCAGACCGGGTACCAAGAGACCCAGTACTTC. Its protein is CSAFQTGYQETQYF.

This clonotype was observed at least ten times. The chain is built from TRBV7-8 and TRBJ1-2; the D is unclear. In germline, CDR1 is SGHVS, CDR2 FQNEAQ. The germline V and J ends were trimmed by 0 bases and 5 bases, with 16 bases remaining between them. The CDR3 totals 16 residues. As DNA, the CDR3 is TGTGCCAGCAGCTTAGCGTCAACCCTACAGTCGTATGGCTACACCTTC. Protein product: CASSLASTLQSYGYTF.

This clonotype was detected ten times or more. J is TRBJ2-1 and V is TRBV5-4; the match to TRBD1 covers 7 bases. The CDR3 is 15 residues long. V gave up 4 bases and J gave up 4 bases; unmatched junction bases: 8. In germline, CDR1 is SGHNT, CDR2 YYREEE (reference sequence). The CDR3 nucleotides read TGTGCCAGCAGCCCTAAGCCGGGACAGTACAATGAGCAGTTCTTC. It translates to CASSPKPGQYNEQFF.

As DNA, the CDR3 is TGTGCCAGCAGCTTAGGACAGGGCTCCCCACCCCTCCACTTT. It encodes CASSLGQGSPPLHF. The chain carries TRBV7-2 and TRBJ1-6, with TRBD1 identical over 7 bases. In germline, CDR1 is SGHTA, CDR2 FQGNSA. The V and J ends lost 1 base and 11 bases, in that order; junction bases with no gene match: 5. The CDR3 contains 14 residues. The complete variable domain, with remaining parts taken from reference TRBV7-2 and TRBJ1-6, reads GAGVSQSPSNKVTEKGKDVELRCDPISGHTALYWYRQSLGQGLEFLIYFQGNSAPDKSGLPSDRFSAERTGGSVSTLTIQRTQQEDSAVYLCASSLGQGSPPLHFGNGTRLTVT.

The gene calls are TRBV11-2 and TRBJ2-7, with D tentatively TRBD1 (7 bases). V lost 4 bases, J lost 3 bases, and 19 bases lay in between. The CDR3 runs 16 residues. Germline lookup yields CDR1 SGHAT and CDR2 FQNNGV. The CDR3 spells CASSWRGDREVYEQYF. In DNA form, the CDR3 reads TGTGCCAGCAGCTGGAGGGGTGACAGGGAGGTCTACGAGCAGTACTTC.

This clonotype showed up just a few times. The chain couples TRBV12-3 or TRBV12-4 to TRBJ2-3; D is ambiguous. CDR3 size: 11 residues. V dropped 5 bases and J dropped 4 bases, with 4 bases sitting between them. CDR3 sequence reads: CASSNSDTQYF. The CDR3 region has the DNA TGTGCCAGCAGTAACTCAGATACGCAGTATTTT.

Written as DNA, the CDR3 is TGTGCCAGCAGCTTGGGGGGAGGGGGCTACGAGCAGTACTTC. It specifies CASSLGGGGYEQYF. V and J are TRBV5-6 and TRBJ2-7, with D possibly being TRBD2 (7 bases). This CDR3 is built from 14 residues. Trimming pared 0 bases from V and 3 bases from J, leaving 10 bases between. Germline values: CDR1 SGHDT, CDR2 YYEEEE.

The sample holds a few counts of this clonotype. CDR3 in DNA: TGTGCTAGTGGTTTGGTGAGGGGGCAGCCCCAGCATTTT. This sequence encodes CASGLVRGQPQHF. V usage is TRBV12-5 and J usage is TRBJ1-5; a weak D match, TRBD1 (6 bases). This CDR3 comprises 13 residues. Germline V gene data show CDR1 as LGHNT and CDR2 as FRNRAP. The V end lost 0 bases, the J end lost 7 bases, and 7 bases lay between the germline ends.

This clonotype has just a few counts. The gene calls are TRBV20-1 and TRBJ1-5, with 8 bases identical to TRBD1. The CDR3 is made up of 17 amino acids. Germline CDR1 DFQATT, CDR2 SNEGSKA (reference sequence). V lost 0 bases and J lost 5; bases outside the gene matches: 12. CDR3 DNA: TGCAGTGCTAGAGATTTGGTCCAGGGGGCGTCGCATCAGCCCCAGCATTTT. Its protein is CSARDLVQGASHQPQHF.

The chain couples TRBV5-1 to TRBJ1-2, with D unclear. This CDR3 contains 14 residues. The V end lost 2 bases, the J end lost 4 bases, and 12 bases lay between the germline ends. Germline V CDR1 and CDR2: SGHRS, YFSETQ. The CDR3 nucleotides read TGCGCCAGCAGCTTAGTGGACGGGAGCTATGGCTACACCTTC. Translating gives CASSLVDGSYGYTF.

This sequence joins TRBV20-1 and TRBJ2-3; D is ambiguous. The CDR3 sequence is 12 residues long. The germline V gene has CDR1 DFQATT and CDR2 SNEGSKA (reference sequence). V lost 6 bases and J 2 bases, leaving 9 bases between the germline ends. The CDR3 loop is CSAPAVTDTQYF. The CDR3 nucleotides read TGCAGTGCCCCGGCCGTCACAGATACGCAGTATTTT.

V and J are TRBV29-1 and TRBJ2-3, with 7 bases identical to TRBD2. J lost 0 bases, V lost 4 bases, and 10 bases had no gene match. CDR3 length: 16 amino acids. CDR1 is SQVTM and CDR2 is ANQGSEA in the germline V gene. CDR3 in amino acids: CSVAGGRETSTDTQYF. In nucleotides, the CDR3 is TGCAGCGTTGCGGGCGGGAGAGAGACTAGCACAGATACGCAGTATTTT.

This clonotype was seen a few times. The chain joins TRBV4-1 to TRBJ1-1; TRBD1 matches at 7 bases. Trimming took 0 bases from V and 0 from J; bases not matched to a gene: 1. The germline gives CDR1 MGHRA, CDR2 YSYEKL. The CDR3 runs 15 residues. CDR3 residues: CASSQEGTVNTEAFF. The DNA of the CDR3 is TGCGCCAGCAGCCAAGAAGGGACAGTGAACACTGAAGCTTTCTTT.

This clonotype showed up just a few times. V gene TRBV7-9 combines with J gene TRBJ1-1; TRBD1 might be the D (5 bases). Germline V CDR1 and CDR2: SEHNR, FQNEAQ (reference sequence). V was pared by 5 bases and J by 9 bases, with 13 bases between. The CDR3 totals 12 residues. Here the CDR3 reads CASSGQDSKAFF. Here the CDR3 DNA reads TGTGCCAGCAGCGGACAAGATAGCAAAGCTTTCTTT.

This clonotype was recorded a few times. The chain is built from TRBV2 and TRBJ2-1; either TRBD1 or TRBD2 may supply D (5 bases each). Trimming pared 5 bases from V and 5 bases from J, leaving 10 bases between. The length of the CDR3 is 13 residues. Germline CDR1 is SNHLY and CDR2 is FYNNEI. The CDR3 here is CASSPGAHNEQFF. In nucleotides, the CDR3 is TGTGCCAGCAGTCCCGGGGCCCACAATGAGCAGTTCTTC.

This clonotype was found a few times. The V and J genes are TRBV7-6 and TRBJ2-3; 11 positions agree with TRBD2. Germline V gene lookup returns CDR1 SGHVS and CDR2 FNYEAQ. There are 16 residues in the CDR3. Germline trimming cut 5 bases from V and 6 bases from J; bases unmatched to any gene: 10. CDR3 DNA: TGTGCCAGCAGCCCCGGGCTAGCGGGAGGACGGGATACGCAGTATTTT. Its protein product is CASSPGLAGGRDTQYF.